Presented here are 3 T cell receptor beta chains from one specimen sequenced in a study of memory CD4+ T cells and cytomegalovirus serostatus. The repertoire was sequenced with immunoSEQ multiplex PCR; TCRdb's copy has only in-frame clones and lacks some. This sample has about 41,000 clones, with less than 80% found just once. Single viable CD3+CD4+CD8-CD45RO+ cells were sorted as the memory CD4+ T cells. Specimen: memory CD4+ T cells from blood. The receptors come from an adult in good health and CMV-seronegative.

The CDR3 nucleotides are TGTGCCAGCAGCTTATCGATCAGCGGGAGGAGGACCGGGGCTGAGCAGTTCTTC. This gives the protein CASSLSISGRRTGAEQFF. The chain joins TRBV7-2 to TRBJ2-1, with 9 bases that match TRBD2. The CDR3 contains 18 residues. Losses at the gene ends were 2 bases for V and 9 bases for J; bases not matched to a gene: 17. Germline CDR1 and CDR2: SGHTA and FQGNSA. The whole variable domain, remainder taken from reference TRBV7-2 and TRBJ2-1, is GAGVSQSPSNKVTEKGKDVELRCDPISGHTALYWYRQSLGQGLEFLIYFQGNSAPDKSGLPSDRFSAERTGGSVSTLTIQRTQQEDSAVYLCASSLSISGRRTGAEQFFGPGTRLTVL.

This clone is medium-sized by share. V usage is TRBV5-1 and J usage is TRBJ1-1; D call uncertain. This CDR3 comprises 14 residues. Deletions cut 2 bases from V and 5 bases from J, with 13 bases between. Germline CDR1 is SGHRS and CDR2 is YFSETQ. CDR3 region: CASSFEGRETEAFF. The DNA for the CDR3 is TGCGCCAGCAGCTTTGAGGGAAGGGAGACTGAAGCTTTCTTT.

This clone appeared a few times. The chain carries TRBV19 and TRBJ1-5; D call uncertain. The CDR3 is 15 amino acids. V was cut by 5 bases and J by 0 bases, with 11 bases left in between. CDR1 LNHDA and CDR2 SQIVND come from the germline V gene (reference sequence). CDR3 loop: CASSWSAYSNQPQHF. The CDR3 DNA reads as TGTGCCAGTAGTTGGTCGGCCTATAGCAATCAGCCCCAGCATTTT.